This entry is about one T cell receptor beta chain. Its target is not known. The entry originates in a study of shared clonotypes between healthy human individuals. Study context: The study drew on two women and three men aged 18 to 49 as donors. Every donor yielded three CD4 naive, three CD4 memory, two CD8 naive and one CD8 memory plate. Study findings and constraints: Among donors, sharing of clonotypes was expected to be affected by sequencing depth.

Generated by immunoSEQ multiplex PCR, the TCRdb table keeps only in-frame clones and is missing some. Counted here are approximately 840,000 clones, about 96% occurring once; the ten biggest clones make up roughly 0.23%. The V gene lost 5 bases and the J gene lost 8 bases, with 15 bases spanning the gap. Germline CDR1 is SEHNR and CDR2 is FQNEAQ (reference sequence). The CDR3 covers 13 residues. Naive CD8 cells, CD45RO-negative and positively selected for CCR7, excluded terminally differentiated effector memory CD45RA+ cells. The study drew its donors from healthy HIV-negative adults without recent acute infections or vaccinations.

The TCR originated in a man aged 25-45 years in good health. This chain links TRBV7-9 with TRBJ1-2; D remains ambiguous. The sample consisted of naive CD8+ T cells sorted from blood. Written as DNA, the CDR3 is TGTGCCAGCAGCCCCGGCCACGAGCGGGGCTACACCTTC. This codes for CASSPGHERGYTF.